This is a list of T cell receptor beta chains from one sample in a study of T cell responses to AZD1222 COVID-19 vaccine. Assay used: immunoSEQ multiplex PCR; TCRdb lists only in-frame clones, some missing. The data show about 89,000 clones, about 89% seen once. The input for sequencing was peripheral blood, taken 28 days after the second AZD1222 dose. The receptors derive from an adult who received the AZD1222 COVID-19 vaccine. Both conserved end residues are part of each CDR3. D genes are given only for firm matches.

TRBJ1-5,-,TRBV28,CASIPSKGNQPQHF,TGTGCCAGCATCCCCTCAAAGGGGAATCAGCCCCAGCATTTT
TRBJ1-2,-,TRBV12-3/TRBV12-4,CASSQGQFYGYTF,TGTGCCAGCAGCCAAGGACAGTTCTATGGCTACACCTTC
TRBJ2-1,TRBD2,TRBV27,CASSSLFSGRRYNEQFF,TGTGCCAGCAGTTCCCTTTTTAGCGGGAGGCGGTACAATGAGCAGTTCTTC
TRBJ1-5,-,TRBV28,CASSSPGRSNQPQHF,TGTGCCAGCAGTTCGCCGGGACGAAGCAATCAGCCCCAGCATTTT
TRBJ1-2,-,TRBV29-1,CSVGGGVNYGYTF,TGCAGCGTTGGTGGGGGTGTTAACTATGGCTACACCTTC
TRBJ1-3,-,TRBV11-2,CASSPRTVSGNTIYF,TGTGCCAGCAGCCCCCGGACAGTCTCTGGAAACACCATATATTTT
TRBJ2-3,-,TRBV29-1,CSETLNTDTQYF,TGCAGCGAGACACTTAACACAGATACGCAGTATTTT
TRBJ1-2,-,TRBV3-1/TRBV3-2,CASSQDQAGYTF,TGTGCCAGCAGCCAAGATCAAGCGGGATACACCTTC
TRBJ2-7,TRBD1,TRBV29-1,CSAKSTGNPYEQYF,TGCAGCGCAAAATCGACAGGGAACCCCTACGAGCAGTACTTC
TRBJ2-7,-,TRBV10-3,CAISGGGRSIYEQYF,TGTGCCATCAGTGGGGGGGGCCGATCCATTTACGAGCAGTACTTC
TRBJ1-2,-,TRBV5-6,CASSFGSYGYTF,TGTGCCAGCAGCTTCGGCTCATATGGCTACACCTTC
TRBJ2-7,TRBD2,TRBV28,CASSLGGLAGGEQYF,TGTGCCAGCAGTTTGGGGGGTCTAGCGGGAGGCGAGCAGTACTTC
TRBJ1-2,-,TRBV11-2,CASSPSRAGGGYTF,TGTGCCAGCAGCCCGAGCAGGGCGGGGGGTGGCTACACCTTC
TRBJ2-3,-,TRBV14,CASSHLERGWGTDTQYF,TGTGCCAGCAGCCACTTGGAAAGGGGCTGGGGCACAGATACGCAGTATTTT